The TCR beta chain described here comes from a study of T-cell reconstitution after alpha-beta-depleted transplantation in children. Preparation of the TCRbeta library involved a method that used unique molecular identifiers. TCRdb re-called the PCR reads with MiXCR, one entry per CDR3 protein. The sample carries fewer than 550,000 distinct CDR3 sequences, 11% recorded once. CDR1 and CDR2 (germline): MRHNA, SNTAGT. The CDR3 contains 16 residues. The V end lost 3 bases, the J end lost 4 bases, and 15 bases lay between the germline ends. A few counts support this clonotype. This sequence was found in a human donor who donated a stem cell graft to a child with acute myeloid leukemia. This chain joins TRBV6-4 and TRBJ2-2, with TRBD2 as a possible D gene (6 bases). This specimen was PBMCs from the stem cell graft donor, taken from the stem cell graft. CDR3 sequence (DNA): TGTGCCAGCAGTGAAGTAGCTGGGGGAGGCACCGGGGAGCTGTTTTTT. As protein: CASSEVAGGGTGELFF.